The clone carrying this T cell receptor (beta chain) was detected only a few times. The sample belongs to a study of cytomegalovirus exposure and HLA in healthy donors. PCR used 60 Vbeta primers and 13 Jbeta primers. Clones were read by immunoSEQ multiplex PCR, and TCRdb kept only the in-frame ones, dropping some. This sample has around 130,000 clones, with approximately 85% found just once. The germline V gene has CDR1 LGHNA and CDR2 YSLEER. Germline trimming cut 1 base from V and 4 bases from J; bases unmatched to any gene: 8. The CDR3 length is 17 residues. The sample consisted of PBMCs. V usage is TRBV4-3 and J usage is TRBJ2-1; 9 bases match TRBD1. The sequence was obtained from a boy aged 5-17 years in good health and CMV-seronegative. CDR3 amino acids: CASSQVTTGGHYNEQFF. In nucleotides, the CDR3 is TGCGCCAGCAGCCAAGTCACAACAGGGGGCCATTACAATGAGCAGTTCTTC.